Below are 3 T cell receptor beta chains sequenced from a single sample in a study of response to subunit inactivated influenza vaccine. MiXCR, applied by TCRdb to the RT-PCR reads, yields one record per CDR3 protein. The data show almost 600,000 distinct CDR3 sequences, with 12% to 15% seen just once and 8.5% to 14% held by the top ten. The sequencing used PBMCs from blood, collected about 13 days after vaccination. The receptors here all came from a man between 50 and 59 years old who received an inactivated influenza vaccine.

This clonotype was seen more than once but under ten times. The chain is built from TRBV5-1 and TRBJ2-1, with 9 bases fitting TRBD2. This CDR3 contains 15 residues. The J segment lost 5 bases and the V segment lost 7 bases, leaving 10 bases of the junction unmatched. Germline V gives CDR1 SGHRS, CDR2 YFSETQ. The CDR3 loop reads CASSQLAGGNNEQFF. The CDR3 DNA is TGCGCCAGCTCCCAGCTGGCGGGAGGGAACAATGAGCAGTTCTTC. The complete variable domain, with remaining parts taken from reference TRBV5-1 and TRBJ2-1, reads KAGVTQTPRYLIKTRGQQVTLSCSPISGHRSVSWYQQTPGQGLQFLFEYFSETQRNKGNFPGRFSGRQFSNSRSEMNVSTLELGDSALYLCASSQLAGGNNEQFFGPGTRLTVL.

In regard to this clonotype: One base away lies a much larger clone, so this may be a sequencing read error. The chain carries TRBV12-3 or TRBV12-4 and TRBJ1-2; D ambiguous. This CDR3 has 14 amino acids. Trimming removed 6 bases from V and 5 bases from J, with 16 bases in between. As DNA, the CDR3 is TGTGCCAGCAGCATAGGACTTCTGGGGTATGGCTACACCTTC. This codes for CASSIGLLGYGYTF.

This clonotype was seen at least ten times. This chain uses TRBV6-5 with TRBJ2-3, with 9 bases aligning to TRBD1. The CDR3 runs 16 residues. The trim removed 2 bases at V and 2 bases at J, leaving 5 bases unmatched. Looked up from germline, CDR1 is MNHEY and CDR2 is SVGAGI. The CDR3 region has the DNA TGTGCCAGCAGTTACCTGTGGACAGGGGACACAGATACGCAGTATTTT. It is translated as CASSYLWTGDTDTQYF.